Each of the 32 T cell receptor beta chains below was sequenced from the same sample in a study of human T cells and chemical hapten exposure. TCRdb independently ran MiXCR on the RACE reads; one entry per CDR3 protein. This table holds 95,000 to 150,000 distinct CDR3 sequences, less than 15% found once. Noted time point: pre-sensitization, week 0. The treatment: therapeutic diphenylcyclopropenone sensitization with weekly scalp DPC. Specimen: whole blood, collected in connection with sensitization to the hapten diphenylcyclopropenone (DPC). All receptors come from a woman aged 18-30 years with alopecia areata. Some clones in this sample may be carry-over from other donors' samples.

This clonotype showed up just a few times. V gene TRBV5-6 combines with J gene TRBJ2-3, with D unresolved. Germline V gene lookup returns CDR1 SGHDT and CDR2 YYEEEE. CDR3 size: 14 residues. Trimming took 0 bases from V and 2 from J, leaving 7 bases between them. CDR3 coding DNA: TGTGCCAGCAGCTTGGGGCAGTCCACAGATACGCAGTATTTT. This gives the protein CASSLGQSTDTQYF.

This clonotype came up a few times. The CDR3 region has the DNA TGTGCCAGCAGTCGAGGGGGTCACTACGAGCAGTACTTC. This translates into CASSRGGHYEQYF. The genes are TRBV28 and TRBJ2-7; D may be TRBD1 (6 bases). The V and J ends lost 5 bases and 3 bases respectively, with 11 bases between them. Germline V CDR1 and CDR2: MDHEN, SYDVKM. The CDR3 is 13 amino acids.

This clonotype was counted between two and nine times. The chain links TRBV7-8 to TRBJ2-4; 11 bases are a match to TRBD2. The germline V gene has CDR1 SGHVS and CDR2 FQNEAQ. The length of the CDR3 is 19 residues. Losses at the gene ends were 0 bases for V and 3 bases for J; bases not matched to a gene: 10. The chain's CDR3 is CASSLAKQLAGVGKNIQYF. For the CDR3, the DNA is TGTGCCAGCAGCTTAGCAAAACAACTAGCGGGGGTCGGCAAAAACATTCAGTACTTC.

The chain recombines TRBV6-5 with TRBJ1-2, with 9 bases aligning to TRBD1. The germline V gene has CDR1 MNHEY and CDR2 SVGAGI. The J segment lost 0 bases and the V segment lost 7 bases, leaving 9 bases of the junction unmatched. This CDR3 contains 16 residues. The DNA of the CDR3 is TGTGCCAGCATGGACAGGGGAAGAGGTACTAACTATGGCTACACCTTC. As protein: CASMDRGRGTNYGYTF.

This clonotype was counted only a few times. The chain carries TRBV13 and TRBJ1-2; possible D gene TRBD1, 6 bases. In germline, CDR1 is PRHDT, CDR2 FYEKMQ (reference sequence). V lost 4 bases to trimming and J lost 1 base, with 16 bases between them. The CDR3 has 16 amino acids. CDR3 sequence reads: CASSSDSLGVNYGYTF. The CDR3 bases are TGTGCCAGCAGCTCGGACAGCTTGGGGGTTAACTATGGCTACACCTTC.

This chain joins TRBV7-8 and TRBJ2-1; D not certain. The CDR3 runs 15 residues. Germline V gives CDR1 SGHVS, CDR2 FQNEAQ. Trimming removed 1 base at V and 4 bases at J, with 11 bases between. CDR3 residues: CASSLDWPVYNEQFF. As DNA, the CDR3 is TGTGCCAGCAGCTTAGATTGGCCCGTATACAATGAGCAGTTCTTC.

This clonotype was recorded once. This chain uses TRBV6-2 or TRBV6-3 with TRBJ2-7, with D possibly TRBD1 on 6 matching bases. The CDR3 loop spans 15 amino acids. Deletions cut 6 bases from V and 0 bases from J, with 15 bases between. Looked up from germline, CDR1 is MNHEY and CDR2 is SVGEGT. The CDR3 sequence is CASSTIGGSSYEQYF. CDR3 coding DNA: TGTGCCAGCAGCACCATTGGGGGCAGCTCCTACGAGCAGTACTTC.

The gene calls are TRBV28 and TRBJ2-3, with D unresolved. Per germline, CDR1 MDHEN and CDR2 SYDVKM. V lost 5 bases and J lost 3, with 9 bases in between. The CDR3 totals 13 residues. The CDR3 bases are TGTGCCAGCAGTCCCCTGACGACAGATACGCAGTATTTT. Translated: CASSPLTTDTQYF.

This chain connects TRBV6-2 or TRBV6-3 to TRBJ2-1; unclear D gene. The CDR3 has 14 amino acids. V shed 0 bases and J shed 6 bases, with 9 bases lying between them. Germline CDR1 reads MNHEY; CDR2 reads SVGEGT. The CDR3 nucleotides are TGTGCCAGCAGTTACTCGGGTGGTCCCAATGAGCAGTTCTTC. Amino acid sequence: CASSYSGGPNEQFF.

This sequence joins TRBV18 and TRBJ1-1; D gene ambiguous. CDR1 and CDR2 from the germline V gene are KGHSH and LQKENI. V was clipped by 8 bases and J by 0 bases, with 10 bases between them. CDR3 length: 13 amino acids. The CDR3 reads CASVQSLNTEAFF. For the CDR3, the DNA is TGTGCCAGCGTCCAATCCCTGAACACTGAAGCTTTCTTT.

V is TRBV20-1 and J is TRBJ2-5, with D perhaps TRBD1 (5 bases). This CDR3 is built from 12 residues. CDR1 and CDR2 (germline): DFQATT, SNEGSKA (reference sequence). Deletions cut 4 bases from V and 3 bases from J, with 9 bases between. CDR3 amino acids: CSATGMEETQYF. The DNA for the CDR3 is TGCAGTGCTACAGGGATGGAAGAGACCCAGTACTTC.

Here the CDR3 reads CASSHLDRSDTEAFF. CDR3 coding DNA: TGCGCCAGCAGTCATCTGGACAGGTCGGACACTGAAGCTTTCTTT. This chain joins TRBV23-1 and TRBJ1-1, with 7 bases matching TRBD1. TRBV23-1 is an ORF, and what it does is uncertain. This CDR3 spans 15 amino acids. V lost 3 bases, J lost 3 bases, and 7 bases stayed unmatched.

The rearrangement links TRBV4-2 to TRBJ2-7, with TRBD1 identical over 9 bases. The CDR3 runs to 16 residues. Germline V gives CDR1 LGHNA, CDR2 YNFKEQ. The V and J ends lost 4 bases and 5 bases, in that order; junction bases with no gene match: 12. In nucleotides, the CDR3 is TGTGCCAGCAGCCCGGGACAGGGTCTGGGCTTCCACGAGCAGTACTTC. Translation gives CASSPGQGLGFHEQYF.

This clonotype was counted at least ten times. This chain joins TRBV9 and TRBJ2-5; no clear D. This CDR3 is built from 15 residues. V was shortened by 4 bases and J by 4 bases, with 17 bases between the two germline ends. Germline loops: CDR1 SGDLS, CDR2 YYNGEE. CDR3 in DNA: TGTGCCAGCAGCTACTCCCTAAGAAAAGGAGAGACCCAGTACTTC. Residues: CASSYSLRKGETQYF.

At least ten counts were recorded for this clonotype. This chain links TRBV4-3 with TRBJ1-2, with TRBD1 matching 7 bases. The CDR3 is 13 residues long. The junction had 3 bases not matched to a gene; V was cut back by 3 bases and J by 5 bases. Germline V gene lookup returns CDR1 LGHNA and CDR2 YSLEER. This chain's CDR3 is CASSHSGGYGYTF. The CDR3 DNA follows: TGCGCCAGCAGCCACTCAGGGGGGTATGGCTACACCTTC.

This clonotype was recorded many times. The chain employs TRBV6-5 and TRBJ2-2; TRBD1 or TRBD2 may be the D gene (5 bases each). The CDR3 is made up of 18 amino acids. CDR1 and CDR2 from the germline V gene are MNHEY and SVGAGI. Trimming removed 2 bases from V and 0 bases from J, with 16 bases in between. The CDR3 coding sequence is TGTGCCAGCAGTTACGGCTCCCGGGGCGCGGCGAACACCGGGGAGCTGTTTTTT. Protein: CASSYGSRGAANTGELFF.

Many counts were recorded for this clonotype. The rearrangement links TRBV5-6 to TRBJ2-2, with a tentative D call TRBD1 (6 bases). Trimming stripped 3 bases from V and 4 bases from J, with 13 bases between. The CDR3 runs to 15 residues. Germline assignment: CDR1 SGHDT and CDR2 YYEEEE. The CDR3 nucleotides read TGTGCCAGCAGCTGGGGCGGACAGAGCACCGGGGAGCTGTTTTTT. Amino acids: CASSWGGQSTGELFF.

A remark on this clonotype: A single base separates this from a much larger clone, so it may be a read error. The CDR3 region is CASTPTPRRHRNTIYF. CDR3 bases: TGTGCCAGCACTCCCACCCCACGAAGGCATAGGAACACCATATATTTT. The J gene is TRBJ1-3, the V gene TRBV13; D remains unclear. Germline loops: CDR1 PRHDT, CDR2 FYEKMQ (reference sequence). The CDR3 sequence is 16 residues long. The V and J ends lost 7 bases and 7 bases respectively, with 23 bases between them.

This sequence joins TRBV6-6 and TRBJ1-4; the match to TRBD1 covers 7 bases. Germline CDR1 and CDR2: MNHNY and SVGAGI (reference sequence). CDR3 length equals 14 residues. With 3 bases clipped from V and 8 bases from J, the junction kept 6 bases outside the gene matches. CDR3 sequence (DNA): TGTGCCAGCAGTTATGTCAGGGGGAACGAAAAACTGTTTTTT. Its translation is CASSYVRGNEKLFF.

This clonotype was detected ten times or more. V and J are TRBV6-5 and TRBJ1-1; D is perhaps TRBD1 (6 bases). V was pared by 2 bases and J by 4 bases, with 8 bases between. Germline values: CDR1 MNHEY, CDR2 SVGAGI. This CDR3 has 13 residues. CDR3 nucleotides: TGTGCCAGCAGTTACGAGGGGGGCACTGAAGCTTTCTTT. Protein: CASSYEGGTEAFF.

This chain links TRBV5-1 with TRBJ2-1; weak D call: TRBD2 (7 bases). Between the trimmed V and J ends, which lost 0 bases and 4 bases, there was a span of 14 bases. There are 16 residues in the CDR3. Per the germline V gene, CDR1 is SGHRS and CDR2 is YFSETQ. CDR3 DNA: TGCGCCAGCAGCTTGGAAGGCGGGGGCTTTTACAATGAGCAGTTCTTC. Protein: CASSLEGGGFYNEQFF.

This clonotype was seen a handful of times. This chain uses TRBV7-9 with TRBJ1-4, with 12 bases matching TRBD1. The CDR3 has 17 amino acids. The germline V gene encodes CDR1 SEHNR and CDR2 FQNEAQ (reference sequence). Trimming removed 3 bases from V and 3 bases from J; junction bases left unmatched: 5. CDR3 in amino acids: CASSFSGQGASNEKLFF. As DNA, the CDR3 is TGTGCCAGCAGCTTTTCGGGACAGGGGGCTTCTAATGAAAAACTGTTTTTT.

This clonotype has more than one count but fewer than ten. The chain carries TRBV7-8 and TRBJ2-3; D is unclear. The length of the CDR3 is 14 residues. V gave up 5 bases and J gave up 3 bases, with 12 bases separating them. Per germline, CDR1 SGHVS and CDR2 FQNEAQ. The DNA for the CDR3 is TGTGCCAGCAGCACCAATTACGGGACAGATACGCAGTATTTT. Translated: CASSTNYGTDTQYF.

J is TRBJ1-2 and V is TRBV15; no reliable D call. The CDR3 has 13 residues. V was cut by 1 base and J by 1 base, with 4 bases left in between. CDR1 is LNHNV, CDR2 YYDKDF, per germline (reference sequence). The CDR3 here is CATSRGGNYGYTF. DNA for the CDR3: TGTGCCACCAGCAGAGGGGGTAACTATGGCTACACCTTC.

This clonotype was counted at least ten times. This chain uses TRBV6-2 or TRBV6-3 with TRBJ1-4; D is ambiguous. The germline V and J ends were trimmed by 6 bases and 12 bases, with 11 bases remaining between them. The V gene's germline CDR1 is MNHEY and CDR2 SVGEGT. This CDR3 is 11 amino acids long. Here the CDR3 reads CASSEGAELFF. The CDR3 DNA follows: TGTGCCAGCAGCGAGGGCGCGGAACTGTTTTTT.

V is TRBV7-2 and J is TRBJ2-5; possibly TRBD2 for D (6 bases). The CDR3 is 11 amino acids. V was cut by 5 bases and J by 13 bases, with 14 bases left in between. Germline assignment: CDR1 SGHTA and CDR2 FQGNSA. The CDR3 here is CASSIRGGLYF. The CDR3 bases are TGTGCCAGCAGCATCAGAGGAGGGTTGTACTTC.

This clonotype was seen a few times. This rearrangement joins TRBV20-1 to TRBJ1-5; 9 bases line up with TRBD1. Losses at the gene ends were 6 bases for V and 3 bases for J; bases not matched to a gene: 9. Germline CDR1 and CDR2: DFQATT and SNEGSKA (reference sequence). The CDR3 length is 15 residues. CDR3 in amino acids: CSAGLGTGINQPQHF. The CDR3, as DNA: TGCAGTGCCGGGCTCGGGACAGGGATCAATCAGCCCCAGCATTTT.

This clonotype was seen more than once but under ten times. The rearrangement joins TRBV6-6 to TRBJ2-3; 7 bases line up with TRBD2. Trimming removed 5 bases from V and 0 bases from J; junction bases left unmatched: 14. Germline loops: CDR1 MNHNY, CDR2 SVGAGI (reference sequence). The CDR3 sequence is 18 residues long. CDR3 protein: CASSLSLTGGLSTDTQYF. The CDR3 coding sequence is TGTGCCAGCAGTCTTAGTCTAACGGGGGGACTTAGCACAGATACGCAGTATTTT.

The V call is TRBV9, the J call TRBJ2-1; 10 positions agree with TRBD1. V shed 2 bases and J 8 bases; nucleotides not matched to a gene: 7. Germline values: CDR1 SGDLS, CDR2 YYNGEE. The CDR3 loop spans 15 amino acids. In nucleotides, the CDR3 is TGTGCCAGCAGCGTTGGCGGGGACAGGGGTCATGAGCAGTTCTTC. This sequence encodes CASSVGGDRGHEQFF.

This clonotype was recorded many times. V and J are TRBV7-8 and TRBJ1-1; D uncertain. The CDR3 runs to 14 residues. CDR1 and CDR2 (germline): SGHVS, FQNEAQ. The germline V and J ends were trimmed by 3 bases and 2 bases, with 10 bases remaining between them. CDR3 in DNA: TGTGCCAGCAGCTTCGACACCCCCAACACTGAAGCTTTCTTT. Encoded protein: CASSFDTPNTEAFF.

In this sample, this clonotype turned up many times. This chain uses TRBV11-2 with TRBJ1-4, with a weak D call TRBD1 (5 bases). V dropped 5 bases and J dropped 5 bases, with 15 bases sitting between them. CDR1 is SGHAT, CDR2 FQNNGV, per germline. The CDR3 is 15 residues long. CDR3 in amino acids: CASSHGDYLNEKLFF. The CDR3 bases are TGTGCCAGCAGCCACGGGGACTACCTCAATGAAAAACTGTTTTTT. Supplemented by reference TRBV11-2 and TRBJ1-4, the full variable domain reads EAGVAQSPRYKIIEKRQSVAFWCNPISGHATLYWYQQILGQGPKLLIQFQNNGVVDDSQLPKDRFSAERLKGVDSTLKIQPAKLEDSAVYLCASSHGDYLNEKLFFGSGTQLSVL.

This clonotype has a count of ten or more. The CDR3 loop reads CATSRSGSADTQYF. In DNA, the CDR3 is TGTGCCACCAGCAGATCTGGTAGTGCAGATACGCAGTATTTT. This chain links TRBV15 with TRBJ2-3; D gene uncertain. The CDR3 length is 14 residues. Germline CDR1 LNHNV, CDR2 YYDKDF (reference sequence). V was shortened by 2 bases and J by 4 bases, with 10 bases between the two germline ends.